The entry that follows covers one TCR beta chain sequence. The antigen remains unidentified. The data belong to a study of shared clonotypes between healthy human individuals. Study summary: The cohort comprised a couple of women and a few men. Their ages spanned 18 to 49 years. General observations from the study: Estimated richness was generally greater in naive than memory subsets.

Every subset's genomic DNA went evenly onto several immunoSEQ plates. Generated by immunoSEQ multiplex PCR, the TCRdb table keeps only in-frame clones and is missing some. Among about 92,000 clones listed, almost 70% were seen once. The receptor was derived from a man aged 25-40 years in good health. The sample comprised memory CD8+ T cells sorted from blood. Subset meaning: CD45RO+ cells pooled with CCR7-negative TemRA cells.

The CDR3 nucleotides read TGTGCCAGCAGCCGCGGTCGGGAGGGGGCGTTCTTC. It encodes CASSRGREGAFF. The chain joins TRBV5-4 to TRBJ2-1, with a weak D call TRBD2 (8 bases). Germline values: CDR1 SGHNT, CDR2 YYREEE (reference sequence). V lost 4 bases to trimming and J lost 15 bases, with 17 bases between them. The CDR3 has 12 residues.